This T cell receptor (beta chain) is from a study of CD4 T cells in relation to SARS-CoV-2 and coronaviruses. The unexposed donors gave CD4+ T cells in about 2011-2018, prior to COVID-19. CD4+ T cells were isolated from the cells after around eleven days of culture. PBMCs were plated at two million per well in IL-2-containing medium. Data came from immunoSEQ multiplex PCR; TCRdb stores just in-frame clones and leaves some out. The table includes some 22,000 clones, around 78% detected once. The CDR3 extends over 18 amino acids. From germline, CDR1 is LNHDA and CDR2 SQIVND (reference sequence). V shed 3 bases and J shed 3 bases, with 23 bases lying between them. A word on this clone: Its specificity is unknown.

The sequenced material came from CD4+ T cells from PBMCs, cultured in vitro. The clonotype originates from a human donor in good health. V usage is TRBV19 and J usage is TRBJ1-1; D is ambiguous. CDR3 in DNA: TGTGCCAGTAGTATCCCCCCTGCGCGTAGGGCAGGAGACACTGAAGCTTTCTTT. It yields the protein CASSIPPARRAGDTEAFF.